This T cell receptor beta chain appears in the sequencing data of a study of blood T cells in healthy people across ages. For the second PCR, which ran for about 6 to 11 cycles, a sample-barcoded 5' primer and a J-beta primer mix were used. TCRdb reprocessed the 5' RACE reads with MiXCR, giving one entry per CDR3 protein. Of about 1.7 million distinct CDR3 sequences detected, 28% appear once; the ten largest clones hold over 7%. Germline-derived CDR1 and CDR2 are SNHLY and FYNNEI. The ends were cut back, 4 bases at V and 4 bases at J, with 10 bases in the middle. The CDR3 extends over 14 amino acids. There were healthy Caucasian individuals from Russia, aged roughly 6 to 90, serving as donors.

The sequencing input was blood. This receptor was taken from a woman aged 25 to 45 in good health. This chain connects TRBV2 to TRBJ2-2; D is perhaps TRBD1 (5 bases). The CDR3 DNA reads as TGTGCCAGCAGTGGGGGCTTGAGCACCGGGGAGCTGTTTTTT. It is translated as CASSGGLSTGELFF.